The T cell receptor beta chain under discussion was sequenced for a study of cytomegalovirus exposure and HLA in healthy donors. Overall study results and limits: The authors listed 180 or so TCR beta chains as cytomegalovirus-associated. Most sequenced TCRs were rare (though some public TCRs occurred in many donors). According to a subsequent analysis, TCR clusters identified in the first cohort showed a tendency to co-occur across the roughly 110 validation repertoires.

Details on this clone: The antigen remains unidentified.

This CDR3 comprises 15 residues. V lost 8 bases and J lost 5, with 21 bases in between. Germline CDR1 is MNHEY and CDR2 is SVGAGI. Some clones are missing from TCRdb's copy, which holds only in-frame ones; the method was immunoSEQ multiplex PCR. The sample gives more than 250,000 clones, 87% of which show up once; over 1% is in the top ten. The receptor was derived from a woman aged 25-40 years in good health and CMV-seropositive. The chain employs TRBV6-5 and TRBJ1-1; D possibly corresponds to TRBD1 (5 bases). The sequencing sample was made of PBMCs. The CDR3: CASLVGPFSSTEAFF. The CDR3 bases are TGTGCCAGCCTCGTGGGACCTTTTAGTTCTACTGAAGCTTTCTTT.